These T cell receptor beta chains were read from a single sample in a study of T cell responses to AZD1222 COVID-19 vaccine. Assay: immunoSEQ multiplex PCR; the TCRdb copy retains only in-frame clones and omits some. The table records roughly 260,000 clones, approximately 95% of them present only once. This specimen consisted of peripheral blood, obtained on day 0 of AZD1222 vaccination. These receptors all come from an adult in good health. Each CDR3 is given with its conserved first and last residue. The D gene is left open where the match is weak. Clone size is given for some rows only: seen once, a few or many times, or a class if the clone is expanded.

cdr3_nt cdr3_aa d_call v_call clone_size j_call
TGTGCCAGCAGCTTAGTGTGGGGCTCCTACGAGCAGTACTTC CASSLVWGSYEQYF . TRBV7-8 . TRBJ2-7
TGTGCCGTTACCGAGGGGGGCGCGTTCGGCTACACCTTC CAVTEGGAFGYTF . TRBV10-3 . TRBJ1-2
TGTGCCAGCAGCCCCAGTAGGGTGAACACTGAAGCTTTCTTT CASSPSRVNTEAFF . TRBV3-1/TRBV3-2 . TRBJ1-1
TGTGCCAGTAAACACCCCCGCGGCCGTGAAGCTTTCTTT CASKHPRGREAFF . TRBV19 . TRBJ1-1
TGTGCCAGCAGAATCCTAGCGGGAGGAAGGAGCACAGATACGCAGTATTTT CASRILAGGRSTDTQYF TRBD2 TRBV5-4 . TRBJ2-3
TGTGCCAGCTCACCGGTAGGGACAGGGAACACTGAAGCTTTCTTT CASSPVGTGNTEAFF TRBD1 TRBV18 . TRBJ1-1
TGTGCCAGTAGTATGACAGTTCTTGCGGATACGCAGTATTTT CASSMTVLADTQYF . TRBV19 . TRBJ2-3
TGTGCCAGCAGTTACGTTGCGGGGGCCTCCGAGCAGTACTTC CASSYVAGASEQYF . TRBV6-2/TRBV6-3 . TRBJ2-7
TGTGCCACCCCAGCGGGGGCCTTAACCGGGGAGCTGTTTTTT CATPAGALTGELFF TRBD2 TRBV7-9 once TRBJ2-2
TGTGCCATTTCACCCGGGACACAATATCAGCCCCAGCATTTT CAISPGTQYQPQHF . TRBV28 . TRBJ1-5
TGTGCCAGCAGCCCGGGACTAGCGGGAGGAACGGACACCGGGGAGCTGTTTTTT CASSPGLAGGTDTGELFF TRBD2 TRBV11-2 . TRBJ2-2
TGTGCCAGCAGTTCCCTCCCCGGGACAGGGGCCCTTGCCAAAAACATTCAGTACTTC CASSSLPGTGALAKNIQYF TRBD1 TRBV27 few TRBJ2-4
TGTGCCACCAGCATGCGGATGAACACTGAAGCTTTCTTT CATSMRMNTEAFF . TRBV15 . TRBJ1-1
TGTGCCAGCGGGATAGGAAATAGCAATCAGCCCCAGCATTTT CASGIGNSNQPQHF . TRBV19 . TRBJ1-5
TGCGCCAGCAGCGAGAGTACCGGGTCCCACTACGAGCAGTACTTC CASSESTGSHYEQYF . TRBV5-1 . TRBJ2-7
TGCGCCAGCAGTCCCCGGACAGGGGCTTTCTCTGGGGCCAACGTCCTGACTTTC CASSPRTGAFSGANVLTF TRBD1 TRBV5-1 . TRBJ2-6
TGTGCCAGCCGTCCTTTGGACAGGGGAGGCAATCAGCCCCAGCATTTT CASRPLDRGGNQPQHF TRBD1 TRBV27 . TRBJ1-5
TGTGCCAGCAGCTTACCCTGCATCTACGAGCAGTACTTC CASSLPCIYEQYF . TRBV7-3 . TRBJ2-7
TGTGCCAGCAGCCAAGACTGGAGCTCTGGAAACACCATATATTTT CASSQDWSSGNTIYF . TRBV4-2 . TRBJ1-3
TGTGCCAGCAGACCCCCGGGACTGAGGGTCTACGAGCAGTACTTC CASRPPGLRVYEQYF . TRBV6-6 . TRBJ2-7
TGTGCCAGCAGCCACGGGCGAGGGGGCCCCTCCTACGAGCAGTACTTC CASSHGRGGPSYEQYF TRBD1 TRBV11-1 once TRBJ2-7
TGTGCCAGCAGGCCCGGGACAGGAGTAAATTTCTCTGGGGCCAACGTCCTGACTTTC CASRPGTGVNFSGANVLTF TRBD1 TRBV28 . TRBJ2-6